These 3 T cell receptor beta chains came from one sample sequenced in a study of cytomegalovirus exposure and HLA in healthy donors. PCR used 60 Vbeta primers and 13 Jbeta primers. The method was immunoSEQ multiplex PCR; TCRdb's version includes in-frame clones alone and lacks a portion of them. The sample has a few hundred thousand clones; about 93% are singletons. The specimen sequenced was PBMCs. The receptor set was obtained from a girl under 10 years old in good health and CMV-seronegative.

The CDR3 is CASSSRHPTNEKLFF. The CDR3 DNA follows: TGTGCCAGCAGCTCTCGACATCCAACTAATGAAAAACTGTTTTTT. The genes are TRBV6-6 and TRBJ1-4; D is undetermined. CDR1 is MNHNY and CDR2 is SVGAGI in the germline V gene (reference sequence). V was trimmed by 6 bases and J by 0 bases, leaving 11 bases between them. CDR3 length: 15 residues.

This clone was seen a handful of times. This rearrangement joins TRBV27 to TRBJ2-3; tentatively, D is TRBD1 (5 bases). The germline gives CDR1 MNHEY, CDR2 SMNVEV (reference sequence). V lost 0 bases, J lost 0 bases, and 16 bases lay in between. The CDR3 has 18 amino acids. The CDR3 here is CASSLSTLQALSTDTQYF. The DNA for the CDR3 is TGTGCCAGCAGTTTATCGACCCTACAGGCACTTAGCACAGATACGCAGTATTTT.

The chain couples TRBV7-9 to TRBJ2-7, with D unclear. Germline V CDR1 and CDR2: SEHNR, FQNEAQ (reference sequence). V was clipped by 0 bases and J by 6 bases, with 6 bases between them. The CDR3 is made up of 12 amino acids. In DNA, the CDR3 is TGTGCCAGCAGCTTAGCGAGTGGCGAGCAGTACTTC. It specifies CASSLASGEQYF. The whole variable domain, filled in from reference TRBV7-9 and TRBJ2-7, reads DTGVSQNPRHKITKRGQNVTFRCDPISEHNRLYWYRQTLGQGPEFLTYFQNEAQLEKSRLLSDRFSAERPKGSFSTLEIQRTEQGDSAMYLCASSLASGEQYFGPGTRLTVT.